What follows are 12 T cell receptor beta chains derived from one specimen sequenced in a study of resident and recirculating memory T cells in vitiligo. The table came from immunoSEQ multiplex PCR; TCRdb's copy has only in-frame clones and leaves some out. Among more than 65,000 clones listed, 90% to 95% were seen once. Sequenced material: blood. The source of these receptors is a male donor with vitiligo.

This rearrangement joins TRBV4-3 to TRBJ2-7; maybe TRBD2 (6 bases). CDR1 is LGHNA, CDR2 YSLEER, per germline. CDR3 length: 15 residues. V shed 0 bases and J shed 6 bases, with 15 bases lying between them. CDR3 coding DNA: TGCGCCAGCAGCCAAGATTGGGAACTGGGGGGCGAGCAGTACTTC. It yields the protein CASSQDWELGGEQYF.

This clone has a single count. The chain employs TRBV7-8 and TRBJ2-3; 7 bases align to TRBD2. The CDR3 sequence is 13 residues long. J lost 7 bases, V lost 0 bases, and 1 base had no gene match. Germline values: CDR1 SGHVS, CDR2 FQNEAQ. The chain's CDR3 is CASSLAGGNTQYF. The CDR3, as DNA: TGTGCCAGCAGCTTAGCCGGGGGGAATACGCAGTATTTT.

The chain is built from TRBV5-8 and TRBJ1-5; D is uncertain. Trimming took 2 bases from V and 6 from J, leaving 12 bases between them. Germline values: CDR1 SGHTS, CDR2 YDEGEE. This CDR3 contains 14 residues. The DNA of the CDR3 is TGTGCCAGCAGCTTTTCGGGGTGGAGTCAGCCCCAGCATTTT. The encoded protein is CASSFSGWSQPQHF. The variable domain in full, with the rest retrieved from reference TRBV5-8 and TRBJ1-5, is EAGVTQSPTHLIKTRGQQATLRCSPISGHTSVYWYQQALGLGLQFLLWYDEGEERNRGNFPPRFSGRQFPNYSSELNVNALELEDSALYLCASSFSGWSQPQHFGDGTRLSIL.

The V and J genes are TRBV7-8 and TRBJ1-5; a weak D match, TRBD1 (5 bases). The CDR3 contains 15 residues. CDR1 and CDR2 from the germline V gene are SGHVS and FQNEAQ. Trimming removed 3 bases at V and 4 bases at J, with 13 bases between. The DNA for the CDR3 is TGTGCCAGCAGCTTGGGACCCGGGACTAATCAGCCCCAGCATTTT. Its protein product is CASSLGPGTNQPQHF.

V is TRBV9 and J is TRBJ2-4, with 10 bases identical to TRBD2. CDR3 size: 20 residues. CDR1 and CDR2 (germline): SGDLS, YYNGEE. V was clipped by 3 bases and J by 0 bases; unmatched bases: 15. This CDR3 reads CASSGGGGSGGLVAKNIQYF. The CDR3 DNA follows: TGTGCCAGCAGCGGAGGCGGGGGTAGCGGGGGGCTTGTAGCCAAAAACATTCAGTACTTC.

This clone was recorded only once. The chain couples TRBV4-1 to TRBJ1-5, with D uncertain. The CDR3 is made up of 14 amino acids. V was pared by 1 base and J by 4 bases, with 8 bases between. Germline CDR1 is MGHRA and CDR2 is YSYEKL. This CDR3 reads CASSQGVDNQPQHF. The CDR3 DNA reads TGCGCCAGCAGCCAAGGCGTTGATAATCAGCCCCAGCATTTT.

The J gene is TRBJ2-3, the V gene TRBV10-3, with TRBD2 matching 9 bases. The CDR3 contains 14 residues. The V gene's germline CDR1 is ENHRY and CDR2 SYGVKD. V lost 5 bases and J lost 2; bases outside the gene matches: 2. CDR3 sequence (DNA): TGTGCCATCAGTAGCGGGGGGTACACAGATACGCAGTATTTT. Its translation: CAISSGGYTDTQYF.

The J gene is TRBJ2-3, the V gene TRBV4-2; 7 nucleotides agree with TRBD2. The V gene's germline CDR1 is LGHNA and CDR2 YNFKEQ. This CDR3 has 14 amino acids. V lost 0 bases to trimming and J lost 6 bases; unmatched junction nucleotides: 3. CDR3 region: CASSQDSGRDTQYF. As DNA, the CDR3 is TGTGCCAGCAGCCAAGATTCCGGGAGGGATACGCAGTATTTT.

CDR3 sequence (DNA): TGTGCCAGCGGGGCCGGACGGGACAGCTCCTACGAGCAGTACTTC. The encoded protein is CASGAGRDSSYEQYF. This chain uses TRBV6-5 with TRBJ2-7; 7 bases agree with TRBD1. Germline V lookup: CDR1 MNHEY, CDR2 SVGAGI. The CDR3 extends over 15 amino acids. J lost 0 bases, V lost 8 bases, and 10 bases had no gene match.

Note on this clone: The junction and the germline gene differ at one end; a read error may be behind it. The V and J genes are TRBV27 and TRBJ2-7; 10 nucleotides agree with TRBD1. The CDR3 has 12 amino acids. Germline V CDR1 and CDR2: MNHEY, SMNVEV (reference sequence). In DNA, the CDR3 is TGCTGGGGACAGGGGCACTCCTACGAGCAGTACTTC. Its protein product is CWGQGHSYEQYF.

The chain has TRBV11-3 and TRBJ2-1, with TRBD2 identical over 11 bases. The germline V gene encodes CDR1 SGHNT and CDR2 YENEEA. This CDR3 contains 14 residues. Germline trimming cut 3 bases from V and 7 bases from J; bases unmatched to any gene: 2. CDR3 in DNA: TGTGCCAGCAGCTTTAGCGGGGGGGCGAATGAGCAGTTCTTC. It translates to CASSFSGGANEQFF.

The V and J genes are TRBV11-2 and TRBJ2-4, with 8 bases identical to TRBD1. The J segment lost 1 base and the V segment lost 4 bases, leaving 9 bases of the junction unmatched. The germline V gene encodes CDR1 SGHAT and CDR2 FQNNGV. The CDR3 length is 17 residues. For the CDR3, the DNA is TGTGCCAGCAGCTCGACAGGGGCGGCGGCGGCCAAAAACATTCAGTACTTC. Residues: CASSSTGAAAAKNIQYF.